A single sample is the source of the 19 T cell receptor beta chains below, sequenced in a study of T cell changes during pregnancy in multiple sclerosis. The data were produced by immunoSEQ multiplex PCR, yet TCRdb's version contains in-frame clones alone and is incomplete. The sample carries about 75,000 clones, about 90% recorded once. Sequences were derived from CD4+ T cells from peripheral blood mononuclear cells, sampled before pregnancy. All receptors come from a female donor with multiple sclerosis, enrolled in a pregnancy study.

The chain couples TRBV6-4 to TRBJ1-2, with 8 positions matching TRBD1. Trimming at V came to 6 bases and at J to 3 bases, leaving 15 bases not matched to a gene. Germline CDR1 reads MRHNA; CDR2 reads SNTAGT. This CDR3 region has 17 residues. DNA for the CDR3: TGTGCCAGCAGCGCTCAATCTATTGGACAGGGTGACTATGGCTACACCTTC. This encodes CASSAQSIGQGDYGYTF.

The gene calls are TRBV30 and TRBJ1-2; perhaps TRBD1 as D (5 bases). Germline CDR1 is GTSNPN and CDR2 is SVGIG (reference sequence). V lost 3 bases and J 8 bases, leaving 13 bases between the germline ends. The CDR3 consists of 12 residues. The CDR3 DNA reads TGTGCCTGGAGGGGGGGGGTGTGGGGCTACACCTTC. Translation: CAWRGGVWGYTF.

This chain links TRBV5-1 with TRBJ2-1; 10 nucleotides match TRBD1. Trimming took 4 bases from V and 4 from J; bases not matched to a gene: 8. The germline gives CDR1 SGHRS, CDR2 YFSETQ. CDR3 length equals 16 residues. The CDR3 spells CASSPGGTGEYNEQFF. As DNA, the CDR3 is TGCGCCAGCAGCCCCGGAGGGACAGGGGAGTACAATGAGCAGTTCTTC.

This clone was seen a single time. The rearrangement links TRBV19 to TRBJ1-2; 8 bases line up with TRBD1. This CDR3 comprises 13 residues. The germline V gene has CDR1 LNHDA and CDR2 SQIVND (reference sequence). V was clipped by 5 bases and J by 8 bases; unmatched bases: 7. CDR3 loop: CASSPWTGNGYTF. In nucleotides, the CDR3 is TGTGCCAGTAGTCCTTGGACAGGGAACGGCTACACCTTC.

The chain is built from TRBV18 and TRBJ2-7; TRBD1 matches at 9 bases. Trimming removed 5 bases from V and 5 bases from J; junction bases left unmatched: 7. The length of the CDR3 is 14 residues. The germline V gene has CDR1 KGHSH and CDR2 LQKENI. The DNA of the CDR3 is TGTGCCAGCTCAACCCGACAGGGGGTCGACGAGCAGTACTTC. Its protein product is CASSTRQGVDEQYF.

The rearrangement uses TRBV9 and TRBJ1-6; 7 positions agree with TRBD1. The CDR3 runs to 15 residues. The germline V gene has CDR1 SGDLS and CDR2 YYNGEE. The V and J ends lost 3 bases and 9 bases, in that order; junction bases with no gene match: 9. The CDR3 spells CASSASRDSISPLHF. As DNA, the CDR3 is TGTGCCAGCAGCGCGAGCCGGGACAGCATTTCACCCCTCCACTTT.

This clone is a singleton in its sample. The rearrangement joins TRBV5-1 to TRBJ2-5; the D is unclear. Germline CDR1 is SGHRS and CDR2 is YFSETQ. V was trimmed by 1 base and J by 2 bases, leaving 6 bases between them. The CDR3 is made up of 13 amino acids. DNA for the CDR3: TGCGCCAGCAGCTTGTTACGGCAAGAGACCCAGTACTTC. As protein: CASSLLRQETQYF.

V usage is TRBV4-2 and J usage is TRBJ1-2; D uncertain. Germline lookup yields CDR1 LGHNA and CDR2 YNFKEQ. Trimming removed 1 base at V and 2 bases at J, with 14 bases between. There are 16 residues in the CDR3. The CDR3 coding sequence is TGTGCCAGCAGCCAAGTCCGGGGAACCCGAAACTATGGCTACACCTTC. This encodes CASSQVRGTRNYGYTF.

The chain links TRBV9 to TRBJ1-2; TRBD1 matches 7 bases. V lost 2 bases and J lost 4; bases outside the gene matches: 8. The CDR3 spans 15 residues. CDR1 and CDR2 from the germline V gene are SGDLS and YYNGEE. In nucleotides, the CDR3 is TGTGCCAGCAGCGTCGAGCTTTCAGGGGGCTATGGCTACACCTTC. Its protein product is CASSVELSGGYGYTF.

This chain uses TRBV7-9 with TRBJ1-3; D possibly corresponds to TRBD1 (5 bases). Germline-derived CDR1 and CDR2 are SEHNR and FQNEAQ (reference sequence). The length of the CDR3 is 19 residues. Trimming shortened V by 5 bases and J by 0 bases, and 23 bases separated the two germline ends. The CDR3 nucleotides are TGTGCCAGCAGCCTCCCGACGGGACTTACGGATTACTCTGGAAACACCATATATTTT. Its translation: CASSLPTGLTDYSGNTIYF.

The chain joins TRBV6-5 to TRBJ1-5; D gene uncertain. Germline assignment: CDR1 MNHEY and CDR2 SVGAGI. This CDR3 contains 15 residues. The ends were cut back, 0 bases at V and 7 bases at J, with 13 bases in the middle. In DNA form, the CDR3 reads TGTGCCAGCAGTTACTCGCTGGGGAGTGGCCAGCCCCAGCATTTT. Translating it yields CASSYSLGSGQPQHF.

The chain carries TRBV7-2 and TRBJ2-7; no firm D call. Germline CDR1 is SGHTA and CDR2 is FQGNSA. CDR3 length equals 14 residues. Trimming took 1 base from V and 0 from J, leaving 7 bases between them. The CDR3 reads CASSLGPNSYEQYF. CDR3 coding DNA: TGTGCCAGCAGCTTAGGTCCCAACTCCTACGAGCAGTACTTC. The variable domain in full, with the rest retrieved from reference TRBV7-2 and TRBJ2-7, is GAGVSQSPSNKVTEKGKDVELRCDPISGHTALYWYRQSLGQGLEFLIYFQGNSAPDKSGLPSDRFSAERTGGSVSTLTIQRTQQEDSAVYLCASSLGPNSYEQYFGPGTRLTVT.

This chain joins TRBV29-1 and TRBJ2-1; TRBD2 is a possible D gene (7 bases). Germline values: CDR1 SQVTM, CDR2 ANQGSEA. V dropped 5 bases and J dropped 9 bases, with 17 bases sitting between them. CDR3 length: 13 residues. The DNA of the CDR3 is TGCAGCGTTAAGGGGGGGACTGAGTTTGAGCAGTTCTTC. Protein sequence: CSVKGGTEFEQFF.

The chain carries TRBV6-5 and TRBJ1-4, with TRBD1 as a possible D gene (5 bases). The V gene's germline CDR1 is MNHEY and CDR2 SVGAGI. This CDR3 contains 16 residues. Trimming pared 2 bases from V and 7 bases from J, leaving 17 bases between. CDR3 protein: CASSYDVEGQGEKLFF. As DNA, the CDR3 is TGTGCCAGCAGTTACGATGTGGAGGGGCAGGGTGAAAAACTGTTTTTT.

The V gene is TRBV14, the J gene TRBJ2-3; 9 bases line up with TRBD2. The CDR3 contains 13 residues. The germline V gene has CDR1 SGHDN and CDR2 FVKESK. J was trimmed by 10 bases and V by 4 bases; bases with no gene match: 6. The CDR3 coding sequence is TGTGCCAGCAGCCCCGGGACTAGCATTCCGCAGTATTTT. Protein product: CASSPGTSIPQYF.

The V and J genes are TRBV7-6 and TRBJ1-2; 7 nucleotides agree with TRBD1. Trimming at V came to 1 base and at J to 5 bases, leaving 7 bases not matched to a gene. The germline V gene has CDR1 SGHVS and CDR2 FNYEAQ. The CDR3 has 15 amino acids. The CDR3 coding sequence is TGTGCCAGCAGCTTAGTGGGCGGGACAGAGTATGGCTACACCTTC. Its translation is CASSLVGGTEYGYTF.

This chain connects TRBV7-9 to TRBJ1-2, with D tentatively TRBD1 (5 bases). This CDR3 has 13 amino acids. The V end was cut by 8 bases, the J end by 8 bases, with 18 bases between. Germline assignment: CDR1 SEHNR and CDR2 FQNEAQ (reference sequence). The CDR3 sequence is CASDKRQGGGYTF. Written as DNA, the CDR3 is TGTGCCAGCGATAAACGTCAGGGAGGCGGCTACACCTTC.

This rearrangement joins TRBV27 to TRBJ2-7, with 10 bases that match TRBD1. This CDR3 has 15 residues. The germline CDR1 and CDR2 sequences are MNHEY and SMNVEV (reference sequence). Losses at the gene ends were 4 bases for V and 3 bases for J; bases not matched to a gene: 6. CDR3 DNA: TGTGCCAGCAGTTCTCCGGGACAGGGGAACTACGAGCAGTACTTC. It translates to CASSSPGQGNYEQYF.

The CDR3 region has the DNA TGTGCCAGCAGTGAAAGGGGGGGCGGAAACACCATATATTTT. Amino acids: CASSERGGGNTIYF. The gene calls are TRBV6-1 and TRBJ1-3, with D possibly being TRBD1 (6 bases). This CDR3 is 14 amino acids long. With 2 bases removed from V and 4 bases from J, the gap between germline ends came to 9 bases. Looked up from germline, CDR1 is MNHNS and CDR2 is SASEGT.